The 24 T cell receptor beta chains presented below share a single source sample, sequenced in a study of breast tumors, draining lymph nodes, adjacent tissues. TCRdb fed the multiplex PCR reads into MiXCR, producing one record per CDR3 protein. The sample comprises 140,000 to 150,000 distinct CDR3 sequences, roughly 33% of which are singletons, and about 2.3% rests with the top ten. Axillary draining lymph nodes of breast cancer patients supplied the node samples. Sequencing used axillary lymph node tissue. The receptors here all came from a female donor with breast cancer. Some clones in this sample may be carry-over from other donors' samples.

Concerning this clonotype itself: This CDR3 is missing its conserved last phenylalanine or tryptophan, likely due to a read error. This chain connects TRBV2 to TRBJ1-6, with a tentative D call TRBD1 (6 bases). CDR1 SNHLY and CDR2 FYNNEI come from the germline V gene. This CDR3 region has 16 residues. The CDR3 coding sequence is TGTGCCAGCAGCGAAGTGGGGGGCATTGGTAATTCACCCCTCCACCTT. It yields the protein CASSEVGGIGNSPLHL.

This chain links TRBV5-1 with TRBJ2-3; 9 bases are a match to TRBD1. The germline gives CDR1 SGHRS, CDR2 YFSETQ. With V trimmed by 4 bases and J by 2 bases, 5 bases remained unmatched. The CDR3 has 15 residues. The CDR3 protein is CASSQRDRVTDTQYF. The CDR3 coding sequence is TGCGCCAGCAGCCAGCGGGACAGGGTCACAGATACGCAGTATTTT. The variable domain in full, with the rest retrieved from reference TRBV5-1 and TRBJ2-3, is KAGVTQTPRYLIKTRGQQVTLSCSPISGHRSVSWYQQTPGQGLQFLFEYFSETQRNKGNFPGRFSGRQFSNSRSEMNVSTLELGDSALYLCASSQRDRVTDTQYFGPGTRLTVL.

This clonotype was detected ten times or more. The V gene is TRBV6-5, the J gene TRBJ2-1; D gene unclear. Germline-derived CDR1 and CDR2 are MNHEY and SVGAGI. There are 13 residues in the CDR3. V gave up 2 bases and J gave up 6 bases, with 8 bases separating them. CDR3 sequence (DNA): TGTGCCAGCAGTTACCTGACATCCAATGAGCAGTTCTTC. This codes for CASSYLTSNEQFF.

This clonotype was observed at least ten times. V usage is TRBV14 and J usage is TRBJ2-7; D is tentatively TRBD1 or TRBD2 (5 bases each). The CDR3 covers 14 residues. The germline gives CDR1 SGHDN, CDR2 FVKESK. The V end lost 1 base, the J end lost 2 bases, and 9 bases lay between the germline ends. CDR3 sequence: CASSQGMGAYEQYV. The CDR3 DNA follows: TGTGCCAGCAGCCAAGGCATGGGGGCCTACGAGCAGTACGTC.

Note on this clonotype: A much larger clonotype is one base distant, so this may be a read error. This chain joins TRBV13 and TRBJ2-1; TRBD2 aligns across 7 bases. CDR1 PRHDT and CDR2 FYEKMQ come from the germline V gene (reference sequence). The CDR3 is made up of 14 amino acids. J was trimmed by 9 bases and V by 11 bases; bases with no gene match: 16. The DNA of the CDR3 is TGTGCCGGCTCCCCCCCGTGGGGGGAGGGTGAGCAGTTCTTC. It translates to CAGSPPWGEGEQFF.

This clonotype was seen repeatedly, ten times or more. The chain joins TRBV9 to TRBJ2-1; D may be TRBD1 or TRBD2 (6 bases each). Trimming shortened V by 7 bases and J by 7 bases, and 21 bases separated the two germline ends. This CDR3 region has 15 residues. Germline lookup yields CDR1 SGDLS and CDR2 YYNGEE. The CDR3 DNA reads TGTGCCAGCTCTCCGGGGGCGCTATCTACTAATGAGCAGTTCTTC. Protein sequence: CASSPGALSTNEQFF.

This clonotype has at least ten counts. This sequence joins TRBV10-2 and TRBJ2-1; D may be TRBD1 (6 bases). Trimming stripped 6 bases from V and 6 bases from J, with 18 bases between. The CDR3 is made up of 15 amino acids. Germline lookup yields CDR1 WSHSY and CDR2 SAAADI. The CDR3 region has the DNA TGCGCCAGCAGCCAGGGGAGCCTACGTGGCAATGAGCAGTTCTTC. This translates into CASSQGSLRGNEQFF.

The CDR3 DNA is TGCAGTGCTCGAACCCCTTTACGGCAGGGGGGAGGCTACACCATATATTTT. The encoded protein is CSARTPLRQGGGYTIYF. The chain couples TRBV20-1 to TRBJ1-3; 7 nucleotides line up with TRBD1. This CDR3 region has 17 residues. V lost 5 bases and J lost 8; bases outside the gene matches: 21. Germline loops: CDR1 DFQATT, CDR2 SNEGSKA (reference sequence).

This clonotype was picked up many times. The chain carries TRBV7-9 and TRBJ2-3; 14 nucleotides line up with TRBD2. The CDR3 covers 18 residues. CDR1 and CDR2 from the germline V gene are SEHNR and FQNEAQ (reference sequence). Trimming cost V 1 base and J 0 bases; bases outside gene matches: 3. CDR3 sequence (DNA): TGTGCCAGCAGCTTAGGTGGGACTAGCGGGGGCAGCACAGATACGCAGTATTTT. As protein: CASSLGGTSGGSTDTQYF.

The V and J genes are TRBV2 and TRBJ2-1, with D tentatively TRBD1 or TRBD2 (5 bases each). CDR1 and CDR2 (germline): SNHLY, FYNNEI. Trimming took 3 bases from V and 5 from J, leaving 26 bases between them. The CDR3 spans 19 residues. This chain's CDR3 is CASSDGTQGQPQGDNEQFF. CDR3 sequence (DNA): TGTGCCAGCAGTGACGGGACGCAAGGTCAGCCCCAGGGAGACAATGAGCAGTTCTTC.

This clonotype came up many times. The CDR3, as DNA: TGTGCCAGCTGCGGGACGGAAGCCTACGAGCAGTACTTC. This gives the protein CASCGTEAYEQYF. The J gene is TRBJ2-7, the V gene TRBV18, with D maybe TRBD2 (6 bases). Germline V lookup: CDR1 KGHSH, CDR2 LQKENI. Trimming took off 7 bases at V and 2 bases at J, with 12 bases between the two ends. The CDR3 sequence is 13 residues long.

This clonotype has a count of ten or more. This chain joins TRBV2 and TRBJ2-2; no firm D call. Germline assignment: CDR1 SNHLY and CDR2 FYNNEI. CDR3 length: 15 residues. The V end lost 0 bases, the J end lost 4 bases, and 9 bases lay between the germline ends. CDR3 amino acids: CASSEAGMGTGELFF. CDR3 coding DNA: TGTGCCAGCAGTGAAGCCGGTATGGGCACCGGGGAGCTGTTTTTT.

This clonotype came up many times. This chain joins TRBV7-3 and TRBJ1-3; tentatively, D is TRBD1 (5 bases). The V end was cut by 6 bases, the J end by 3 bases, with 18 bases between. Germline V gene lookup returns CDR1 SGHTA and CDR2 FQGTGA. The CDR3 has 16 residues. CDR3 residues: CASSQGGAAVGNTIYF. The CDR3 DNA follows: TGTGCCAGCAGTCAGGGAGGGGCAGCCGTTGGAAACACCATATATTTT. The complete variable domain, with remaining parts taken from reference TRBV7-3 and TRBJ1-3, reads GAGVSQTPSNKVTEKGKYVELRCDPISGHTALYWYRQSLGQGPEFLIYFQGTGAADDSGLPNDRFFAVRPEGSVSTLKIQRTERGDSAVYLCASSQGGAAVGNTIYFGEGSWLTVV.

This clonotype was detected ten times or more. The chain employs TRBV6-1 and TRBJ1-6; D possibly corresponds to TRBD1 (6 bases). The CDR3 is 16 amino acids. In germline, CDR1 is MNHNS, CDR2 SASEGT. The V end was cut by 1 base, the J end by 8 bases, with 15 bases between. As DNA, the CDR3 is TGTGCCAGCAGTGAAGTCGGGGGGCGGATCGATTCACCCCTCCACTTT. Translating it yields CASSEVGGRIDSPLHF.

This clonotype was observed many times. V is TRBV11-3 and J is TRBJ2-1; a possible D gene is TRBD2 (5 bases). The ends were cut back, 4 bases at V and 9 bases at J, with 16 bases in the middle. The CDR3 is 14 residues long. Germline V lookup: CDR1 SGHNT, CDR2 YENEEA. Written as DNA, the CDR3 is TGTGCCAGCAGCTCAGATCGAGGGTCGACTGAGCAGTTCTTC. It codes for CASSSDRGSTEQFF.

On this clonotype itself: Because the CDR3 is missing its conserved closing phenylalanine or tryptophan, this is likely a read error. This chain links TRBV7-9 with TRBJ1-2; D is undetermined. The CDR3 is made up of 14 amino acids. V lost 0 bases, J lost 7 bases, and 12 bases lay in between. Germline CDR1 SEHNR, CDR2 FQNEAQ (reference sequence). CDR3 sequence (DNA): TGTGCCAGCAGCTTAGCTGTGGAGCACTGTGGCTACACCCTC. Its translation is CASSLAVEHCGYTL.

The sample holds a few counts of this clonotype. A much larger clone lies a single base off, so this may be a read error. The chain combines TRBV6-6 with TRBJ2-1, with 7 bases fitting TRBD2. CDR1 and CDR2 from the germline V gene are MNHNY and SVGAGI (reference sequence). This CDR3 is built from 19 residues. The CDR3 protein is CASSYSRIGMALALNEQLF. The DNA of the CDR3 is TGTGCCAGCAGTTACTCGAGAATAGGGATGGCACTAGCGCTGAATGAGCAGCTCTTC.

Here the CDR3 DNA reads TGCAGTGCGCCCTATGAGGGGGGGAAAGCTTTCTTT. Amino acids: CSAPYEGGKAFF. The chain joins TRBV20-1 to TRBJ1-1; D is perhaps TRBD1 (6 bases). V was shortened by 6 bases and J by 9 bases, with 17 bases between the two germline ends. The CDR3 runs to 12 residues. Germline CDR1 reads DFQATT; CDR2 reads SNEGSKA (reference sequence).

In DNA form, the CDR3 reads TGTGCCAGCAGTTTAGGAACAGAACATCAGCCCCAGCATTTT. This encodes CASSLGTEHQPQHF. The rearrangement joins TRBV12-3 or TRBV12-4 to TRBJ1-5; D gene unclear. Trimming took off 1 base at V and 5 bases at J, with 9 bases between the two ends. The CDR3 is made up of 14 amino acids.

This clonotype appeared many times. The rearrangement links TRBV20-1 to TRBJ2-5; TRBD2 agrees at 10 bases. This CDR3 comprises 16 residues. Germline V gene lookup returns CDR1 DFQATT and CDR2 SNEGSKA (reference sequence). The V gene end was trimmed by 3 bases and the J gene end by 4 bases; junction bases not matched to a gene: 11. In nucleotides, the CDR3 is TGCAGTGCTAGTCCCCCCCTAGCGGGGGATGCAGAGACCCAGTACTTC. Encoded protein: CSASPPLAGDAETQYF.

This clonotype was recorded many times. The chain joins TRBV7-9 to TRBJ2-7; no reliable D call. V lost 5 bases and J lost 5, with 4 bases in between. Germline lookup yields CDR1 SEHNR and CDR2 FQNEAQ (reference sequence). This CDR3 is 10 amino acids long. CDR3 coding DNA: TGTGCCAGCAGCCGCGACGAGCAGTACTTC. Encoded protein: CASSRDEQYF.

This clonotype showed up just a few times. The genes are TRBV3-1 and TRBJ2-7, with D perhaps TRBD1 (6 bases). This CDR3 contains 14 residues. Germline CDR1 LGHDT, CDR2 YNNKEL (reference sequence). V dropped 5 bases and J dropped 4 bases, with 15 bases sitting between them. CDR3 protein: CASSTPGHTYEQYF. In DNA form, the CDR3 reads TGTGCCAGCAGCACCCCGGGACACACGTACGAGCAGTACTTC.

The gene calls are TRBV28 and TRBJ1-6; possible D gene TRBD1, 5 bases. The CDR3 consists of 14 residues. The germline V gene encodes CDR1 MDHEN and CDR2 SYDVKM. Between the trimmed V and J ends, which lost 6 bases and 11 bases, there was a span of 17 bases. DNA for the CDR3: TGTGCCAGCAGATCGACGCCGGGACGTGCACCCCTCCACTTT. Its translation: CASRSTPGRAPLHF.

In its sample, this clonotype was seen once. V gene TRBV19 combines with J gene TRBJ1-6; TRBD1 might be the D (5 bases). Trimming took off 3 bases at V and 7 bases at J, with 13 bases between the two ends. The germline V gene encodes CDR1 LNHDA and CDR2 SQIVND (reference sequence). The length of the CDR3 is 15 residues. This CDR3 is CASSMGRGPNSPLHF. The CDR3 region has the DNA TGTGCCAGTAGTATGGGGCGCGGCCCGAATTCACCCCTCCACTTT.